These 22 T cell receptor beta chains share one sample of origin, sequenced in a study of shared clonotypes between healthy human individuals (dated by TCRdb to about 2020). The method behind the library was the immunoSEQ multiplex PCR assay. TCRdb stores this immuneACCESS table with in-frame sequences only. Part of the clones is absent; in the studies checked, under half of the shortfall reflects unresolved V genes, and no reason is known for the rest. The sample table lists some 660,000 clones, 60% to 75% of them with a count of one. The ten largest clones capture 1.5% to 2% of the sample. Sequencing was carried out using memory CD4+ T cells sorted from blood. The meaning of the sample's cell subset or site label: CD45RA-negative fraction. Source of these receptors: a woman in her 30s in good health.

Notes on this clone: Other DNA sequences in this specimen translate into the identical CDR3. This sequence joins TRBV19 and TRBJ1-5; TRBD1 is a possible D gene (5 bases). Trimming pared 3 bases from V and 8 bases from J, leaving 11 bases between. This CDR3 is built from 13 residues. Germline-derived CDR1 and CDR2 are LNHDA and SQIVND (reference sequence). Here the CDR3 reads CASSIQGGEPQHF. The CDR3 DNA reads as TGTGCCAGTAGTATTCAGGGTGGGGAGCCCCAGCATTTT.

This chain links TRBV9 with TRBJ1-1; D might be TRBD1 (5 bases). V shed 0 bases and J shed 4 bases, with 10 bases lying between them. The CDR3 spans 14 residues. The germline V gene has CDR1 SGDLS and CDR2 YYNGEE. The CDR3 sequence is CASSVGAGRTEAFF. The CDR3, as DNA: TGTGCCAGCAGCGTAGGAGCAGGGCGCACTGAAGCTTTCTTT.

The chain's CDR3 is CASSFLGYSNQPQHF. For the CDR3, the DNA is TGTGCCAGCAGTTTCTTGGGGTATAGCAATCAGCCCCAGCATTTT. V usage is TRBV28 and J usage is TRBJ1-5; D ambiguous. The CDR3 length is 15 residues. V lost 3 bases, J lost 0 bases, and 9 bases lay in between. CDR1 is MDHEN and CDR2 is SYDVKM in the germline V gene.

The V gene is TRBV28, the J gene TRBJ1-4; TRBD1 might be the D (6 bases). CDR1 and CDR2 (germline): MDHEN, SYDVKM. The CDR3 is 13 residues long. Between the trimmed V and J ends, which lost 2 bases and 10 bases, there was a span of 11 bases. The CDR3 bases are TGTGCCAGCAGTTTAGGGGGGCCGGTAAAACTGTTTTTT. It encodes CASSLGGPVKLFF.

This chain uses TRBV28 with TRBJ1-4; no clear D gene. The CDR3 has 14 residues. The V gene's germline CDR1 is MDHEN and CDR2 SYDVKM. V gave up 7 bases and J gave up 3 bases, with 12 bases separating them. The CDR3 here is CASNEGGSNEKLFF. The CDR3 DNA follows: TGTGCCAGCAACGAGGGCGGGTCTAATGAAAAACTGTTTTTT.

The rearrangement links TRBV19 to TRBJ1-5; perhaps TRBD1 as D (6 bases). Germline values: CDR1 LNHDA, CDR2 SQIVND (reference sequence). Trimming removed 0 bases at V and 4 bases at J, with 13 bases between. The CDR3 runs 16 residues. CDR3 sequence reads: CASSIERGRGNQPQHF. In DNA form, the CDR3 reads TGTGCCAGTAGTATAGAGAGGGGCAGGGGTAATCAGCCCCAGCATTTT.

This chain connects TRBV28 to TRBJ2-7, with TRBD2 matching 11 bases. Germline assignment: CDR1 MDHEN and CDR2 SYDVKM. V lost 8 bases to trimming and J lost 7 bases; unmatched junction nucleotides: 7. The CDR3 covers 13 residues. For the CDR3, the DNA is TGTGCCAGCTTAGCGGGAGGGCCGGGAGAGCAGTACTTC. This codes for CASLAGGPGEQYF.

The CDR3 here is CASSLREANQPQHF. The DNA of the CDR3 is TGCGCCAGCAGCCTTCGGGAGGCCAATCAGCCCCAGCATTTT. J is TRBJ1-5 and V is TRBV4-1; no definite D call. The CDR3 totals 14 residues. In germline, CDR1 is MGHRA, CDR2 YSYEKL. Trimming left V 4 bases short and J 3 bases short, with 10 bases between.

V usage is TRBV9 and J usage is TRBJ2-6; D remains ambiguous. The CDR3 has 16 residues. V dropped 2 bases and J dropped 0 bases, with 9 bases sitting between them. Germline V gives CDR1 SGDLS, CDR2 YYNGEE. Here the CDR3 DNA reads TGTGCCAGCAGCGTCCTCGCTAGCTCTGGGGCCAACGTCCTGACTTTC. Translated: CASSVLASSGANVLTF. The variable domain in full, with the rest retrieved from reference TRBV9 and TRBJ2-6, is DSGVTQTPKHLITATGQRVTLRCSPRSGDLSVYWYQQSLDQGLQFLIQYYNGEERAKGNILERFSAQQFPDLHSELNLSSLELGDSALYFCASSVLASSGANVLTFGAGSRLTVL.

The chain couples TRBV7-9 to TRBJ2-1, with 7 bases that match TRBD1. After removal of 5 bases from V and 6 bases from J, the junction contained 13 bases not matched to a gene. CDR1 SEHNR and CDR2 FQNEAQ come from the germline V gene (reference sequence). The CDR3 length is 16 residues. DNA for the CDR3: TGTGCCAGCAGCCCCCGCACAACAGGGGATGGCAATGAGCAGTTCTTC. The encoded protein is CASSPRTTGDGNEQFF.

This chain links TRBV28 with TRBJ2-7, with 8 bases lining up with TRBD1. The V segment lost 3 bases and the J segment 7 bases; nucleotides outside the gene matches: 11. This CDR3 spans 15 amino acids. From germline, CDR1 is MDHEN and CDR2 SYDVKM. CDR3 nucleotides: TGTGCCAGCAGTTTTTTAGGGCAGGGGGCTTGGGAGCAGTACTTC. It yields the protein CASSFLGQGAWEQYF.

The V call is TRBV6-5, the J call TRBJ2-2; 8 bases line up with TRBD1. The CDR3 is made up of 15 amino acids. The junction had 9 bases not matched to a gene; V was cut back by 7 bases and J by 5 bases. Germline V lookup: CDR1 MNHEY, CDR2 SVGAGI. The CDR3 DNA is TGTGCCAGCACCTATCAGGGGGCTAAGACCGGGGAGCTGTTTTTT. Residues: CASTYQGAKTGELFF.

This clone has at least ten counts. The chain employs TRBV7-8 and TRBJ2-5; the match to TRBD2 covers 10 bases. With 3 bases clipped from V and 4 bases from J, the junction kept 5 bases outside the gene matches. Per the germline V gene, CDR1 is SGHVS and CDR2 is FQNEAQ. The CDR3 runs to 15 residues. The CDR3 DNA is TGTGCCAGCAGCTTGCTAGCGGGAGCAGCAGAGACCCAGTACTTC. This codes for CASSLLAGAAETQYF.

This chain joins TRBV19 and TRBJ2-1; 10 positions match TRBD2. From germline, CDR1 is LNHDA and CDR2 SQIVND (reference sequence). The CDR3 length is 18 residues. Germline trimming cut 5 bases from V and 4 bases from J; bases unmatched to any gene: 14. The CDR3 nucleotides are TGTGCCAGTAGTGGGGGCCGCCTAGCGGGAGAACGGTACAATGAGCAGTTCTTC. Its protein product is CASSGGRLAGERYNEQFF.

This clone was found a few times. The rearrangement joins TRBV7-9 to TRBJ2-7; perhaps TRBD1 as D (6 bases). V lost 6 bases to trimming and J lost 6 bases, with 18 bases between them. This CDR3 is built from 14 residues. CDR1 is SEHNR and CDR2 is FQNEAQ in the germline V gene (reference sequence). The CDR3 protein is CASRPDLQGLEQYF. DNA of the CDR3: TGTGCCAGCAGACCGGACTTACAGGGCCTCGAGCAGTACTTC.

J is TRBJ1-5 and V is TRBV7-9; D gene uncertain. The CDR3 length is 14 residues. Germline V gene lookup returns CDR1 SEHNR and CDR2 FQNEAQ (reference sequence). Trimming took 3 bases from V and 0 from J, leaving 6 bases between them. CDR3 nucleotides: TGTGCCAGCAGCTTTAGTGATAGCAATCAGCCCCAGCATTTT. Translated: CASSFSDSNQPQHF.

This clone appeared once. The chain uses TRBV7-9 and TRBJ2-3, with 10 bases matching TRBD2. Germline V gene lookup returns CDR1 SEHNR and CDR2 FQNEAQ (reference sequence). V lost 8 bases, J lost 1 base, and 15 bases stayed unmatched. The CDR3 extends over 18 amino acids. The CDR3 sequence: CASLPKREGRKGTDTQYF. DNA for the CDR3: TGTGCCAGCTTACCGAAGCGGGAGGGCCGTAAGGGCACAGATACGCAGTATTTT.

The chain links TRBV10-3 to TRBJ2-7; TRBD1 agrees at 10 bases. J lost 1 base, V lost 8 bases, and 8 bases had no gene match. The CDR3 sequence is 15 residues long. Germline assignment: CDR1 ENHRY and CDR2 SYGVKD. For the CDR3, the DNA is TGTGCCATCGGAGATCCGGGACAGGGGTCCTACGAGCAGTACTTC. It yields the protein CAIGDPGQGSYEQYF.

This chain joins TRBV2 and TRBJ1-5; the D is unclear. This CDR3 has 14 amino acids. V was clipped by 6 bases and J by 2 bases, with 11 bases between them. The germline V gene has CDR1 SNHLY and CDR2 FYNNEI. The CDR3: CASRGRRGNQPQHF. The DNA of the CDR3 is TGTGCCAGCAGGGGCAGGCGAGGCAATCAGCCCCAGCATTTT.

This clone has just a few counts. This chain links TRBV10-3 with TRBJ2-3; 9 nucleotides line up with TRBD2. The V gene's germline CDR1 is ENHRY and CDR2 SYGVKD. After removal of 4 bases from V and 4 bases from J, the junction contained 6 bases not matched to a gene. The CDR3 has 15 amino acids. CDR3 sequence (DNA): TGTGCCATCAGTGCGGTTAGCGGGAGTTCAGATACGCAGTATTTT. It codes for CAISAVSGSSDTQYF.

The rearrangement uses TRBV11-1 and TRBJ2-1; TRBD2 matches at 7 bases. CDR1 is SGHAT and CDR2 is FQDESV in the germline V gene (reference sequence). The CDR3 spans 16 residues. V lost 0 bases and J lost 2; bases outside the gene matches: 4. CDR3: CASSLAGTNTYNEQFF. DNA for the CDR3: TGTGCCAGCAGCTTAGCCGGGACTAACACCTACAATGAGCAGTTCTTC.

At least ten counts were recorded for this clone. The chain employs TRBV5-5 and TRBJ2-5; the match to TRBD2 covers 8 bases. V was clipped by 4 bases and J by 9 bases; unmatched bases: 11. The germline V gene has CDR1 SGHKS and CDR2 YYEKEE (reference sequence). The CDR3 contains 14 residues. CDR3 bases: TGTGCCAGCAGCCCAGGGACGGACGGGAGGGCCCAGTACTTC. This codes for CASSPGTDGRAQYF.